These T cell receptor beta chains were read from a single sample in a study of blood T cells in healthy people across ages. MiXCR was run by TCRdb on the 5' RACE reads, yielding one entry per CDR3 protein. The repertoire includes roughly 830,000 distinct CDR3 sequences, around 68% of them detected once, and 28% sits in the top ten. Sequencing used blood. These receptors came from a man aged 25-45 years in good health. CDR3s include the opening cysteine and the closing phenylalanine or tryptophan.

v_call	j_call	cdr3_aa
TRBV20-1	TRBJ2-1	CSARARGRNQETQFF
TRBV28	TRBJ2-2	CASSLVRTTNTGELFF
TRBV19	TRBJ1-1	CASSVYRANTEAFF
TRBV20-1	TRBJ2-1	CSAIPSTSGGDNEQFF
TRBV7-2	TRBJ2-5	CASSRSGLGSETQYF
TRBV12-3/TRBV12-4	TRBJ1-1	CASSSTGTGVEAFF
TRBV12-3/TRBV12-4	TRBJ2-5	CASSFPVLAVAYQETQYF
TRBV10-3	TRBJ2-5	CAISEGSGVETQYF
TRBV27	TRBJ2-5	CASSLYLGHGQETQYF
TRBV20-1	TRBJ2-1	CSASTGLAEYNEQFF
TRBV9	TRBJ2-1	CASAGRNNEQFF
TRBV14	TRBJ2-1	CASSQVWGRGHNEQFF
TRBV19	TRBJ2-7	CASSSQRARARYF
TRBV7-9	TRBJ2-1	CASRPFRGQGVRNEQFF
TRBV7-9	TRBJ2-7	CASSPGDGSSYEQYF
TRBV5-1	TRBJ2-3	CASSLQREFLRGTDTQYF
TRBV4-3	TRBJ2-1	CASSQDPPRSSYNEQFF
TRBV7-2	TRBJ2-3	CASSLDVGGTSTDTQYF
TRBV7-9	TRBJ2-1	CASSKIRGGNEQFF
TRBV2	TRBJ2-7	CASIKDSPSSYEQYF
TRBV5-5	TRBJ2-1	CASSLVPISYNEQFF
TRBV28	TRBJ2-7	CASSLTFDEQYF
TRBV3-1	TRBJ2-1	CASSQELGLAGGRGQFF
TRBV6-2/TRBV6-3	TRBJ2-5	CASSYSGPKQYF
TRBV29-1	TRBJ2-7	CSATGAGGTYEQYF
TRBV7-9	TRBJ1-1	CASSTGPNTEAFF
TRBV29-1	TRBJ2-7	CSVRRDRGPLRDYEQYF
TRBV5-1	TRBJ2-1	CASSANSGGAYNEQFF
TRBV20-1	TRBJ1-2	CSARDLSRVLANYGYTF
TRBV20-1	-	CSGQGYNEQYF